The present entry profiles one T cell receptor (beta chain) with its context. This sample was included in a study of shared T cell receptors in the human thymus. Produced via immunoSEQ multiplex PCR; TCRdb's table is partial and in-frame only. The table records 600,000 or so clones, 80% to 90% of them present only once. These data were also filed under a second study, of human thymus T cells.

The origin of this receptor is a boy younger than two with a congenital heart defect. The sample was thymocytes.

CDR3 protein: CASSLRSGRSDTDTQYF. CDR3 DNA: TGTGCCAGCAGTTTACGCTCCGGGAGGAGTGACACAGATACGCAGTATTTT. The chain uses TRBV28 and TRBJ2-3; 7 bases line up with TRBD2. The CDR3 covers 17 residues. The junction had 10 bases not matched to a gene; V was cut back by 2 bases and J by 2 bases. In germline, CDR1 is MDHEN, CDR2 SYDVKM.